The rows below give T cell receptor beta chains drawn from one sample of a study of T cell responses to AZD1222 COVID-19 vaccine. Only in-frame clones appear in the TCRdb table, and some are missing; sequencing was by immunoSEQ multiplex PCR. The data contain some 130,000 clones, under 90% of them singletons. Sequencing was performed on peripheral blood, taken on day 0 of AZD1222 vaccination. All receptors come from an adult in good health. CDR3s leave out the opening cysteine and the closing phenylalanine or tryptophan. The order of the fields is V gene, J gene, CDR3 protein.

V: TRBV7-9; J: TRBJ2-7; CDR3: ASTPPGISTSEQY
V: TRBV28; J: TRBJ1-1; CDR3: ASKSSNTEAF
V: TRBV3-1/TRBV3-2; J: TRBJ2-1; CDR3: ASSSWDSSLNEQF
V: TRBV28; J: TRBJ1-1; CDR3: ASSSSDREGTEAF
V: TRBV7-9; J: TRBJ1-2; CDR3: ASSLAEGLSGYT
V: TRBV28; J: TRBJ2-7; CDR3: ASSLRRGGYYEQY
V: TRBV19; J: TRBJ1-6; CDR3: ASKVQGRDSPLH
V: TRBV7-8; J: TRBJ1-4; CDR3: ASSPTPWDPRLF
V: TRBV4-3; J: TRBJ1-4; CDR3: ASSQDARPNEKLF
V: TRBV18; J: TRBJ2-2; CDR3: ASSPYWGANTGELF
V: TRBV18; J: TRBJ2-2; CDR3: ASSPPDRRGSGELF
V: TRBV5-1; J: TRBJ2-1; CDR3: ASSKRLASYNEQF
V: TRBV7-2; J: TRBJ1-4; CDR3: ASSLRALNEKLF
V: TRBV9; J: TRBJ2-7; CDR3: ASSETGGSSYEQY
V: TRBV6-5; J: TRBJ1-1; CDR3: ASRAGTNTEAF